This TCR beta chain was sequenced for a study of cytomegalovirus exposure and HLA in healthy donors. Findings of the study overall: Three chains linked to CMV were shown in vitro to be specific for CMV antigens.

At collection, donors were nominally healthy, but unrecorded immune exposures were probable. With respect to this clone: The antigen is unknown.

Researchers ran the PCR with 60 Vbeta and 13 Jbeta primers. This table comes from immunoSEQ multiplex PCR, and its TCRdb copy is limited to in-frame clones, with some not included. The repertoire holds roughly 110,000 clones, with about 84% as singletons. Trimming pared 3 bases from V and 4 bases from J, leaving 13 bases between. This CDR3 is 15 amino acids long. Per germline, CDR1 MDHEN and CDR2 SYDVKM. V and J are TRBV28 and TRBJ1-3; no clear D gene. The sequence was obtained from a man aged 25-45 years in good health and CMV-seronegative. Sequenced material: PBMCs. In DNA form, the CDR3 reads TGTGCCAGCAGTTTGACACCCTATCGCGGAAACACCATATATTTT. Its translation is CASSLTPYRGNTIYF. The entire variable domain, with the rest obtained from reference TRBV28 and TRBJ1-3, is as follows: DVKVTQSSRYLVKRTGEKVFLECVQDMDHENMFWYRQDPGLGLRLIYFSYDVKMKEKGDIPEGYSVSREKKERFSLILESASTNQTSMYLCASSLTPYRGNTIYFGEGSWLTVV.